The clone carrying this T cell receptor beta chain was seen only once. No antigen is known for it. The data originate from a study of cytomegalovirus exposure and HLA in healthy donors. Samples came from healthy bone marrow donors. These donors counted as nominally healthy when sampled, but unrecorded immune exposures were likely. Whole-study findings and limits: V- and J-gene trimming in TCR beta was tied to a missense DCLRE1C variant by an analysis performed later. V segments that were indistinguishable, TRBV6-2 and TRBV6-3 among them, were omitted from analysis.

PCR primers comprised 60 Vbeta and 13 Jbeta primers. Sequencing used immunoSEQ multiplex PCR; TCRdb keeps in-frame clones, though not all of them. This sample has approximately 280,000 clones, with 85% to 90% found just once. This CDR3 comprises 14 residues. V dropped 8 bases and J dropped 3 bases, with 14 bases sitting between them. The germline CDR1 and CDR2 sequences are LNHDA and SQIVND (reference sequence). The receptor was derived from a woman under 30 in good health and CMV-seronegative. This chain uses TRBV19 with TRBJ1-5; tentatively, D is TRBD1 (5 bases). Material for sequencing was PBMCs. The CDR3 sequence is CASQTGGFNQPQHF. DNA of the CDR3: TGTGCCAGTCAAACCGGGGGATTCAATCAGCCCCAGCATTTT.